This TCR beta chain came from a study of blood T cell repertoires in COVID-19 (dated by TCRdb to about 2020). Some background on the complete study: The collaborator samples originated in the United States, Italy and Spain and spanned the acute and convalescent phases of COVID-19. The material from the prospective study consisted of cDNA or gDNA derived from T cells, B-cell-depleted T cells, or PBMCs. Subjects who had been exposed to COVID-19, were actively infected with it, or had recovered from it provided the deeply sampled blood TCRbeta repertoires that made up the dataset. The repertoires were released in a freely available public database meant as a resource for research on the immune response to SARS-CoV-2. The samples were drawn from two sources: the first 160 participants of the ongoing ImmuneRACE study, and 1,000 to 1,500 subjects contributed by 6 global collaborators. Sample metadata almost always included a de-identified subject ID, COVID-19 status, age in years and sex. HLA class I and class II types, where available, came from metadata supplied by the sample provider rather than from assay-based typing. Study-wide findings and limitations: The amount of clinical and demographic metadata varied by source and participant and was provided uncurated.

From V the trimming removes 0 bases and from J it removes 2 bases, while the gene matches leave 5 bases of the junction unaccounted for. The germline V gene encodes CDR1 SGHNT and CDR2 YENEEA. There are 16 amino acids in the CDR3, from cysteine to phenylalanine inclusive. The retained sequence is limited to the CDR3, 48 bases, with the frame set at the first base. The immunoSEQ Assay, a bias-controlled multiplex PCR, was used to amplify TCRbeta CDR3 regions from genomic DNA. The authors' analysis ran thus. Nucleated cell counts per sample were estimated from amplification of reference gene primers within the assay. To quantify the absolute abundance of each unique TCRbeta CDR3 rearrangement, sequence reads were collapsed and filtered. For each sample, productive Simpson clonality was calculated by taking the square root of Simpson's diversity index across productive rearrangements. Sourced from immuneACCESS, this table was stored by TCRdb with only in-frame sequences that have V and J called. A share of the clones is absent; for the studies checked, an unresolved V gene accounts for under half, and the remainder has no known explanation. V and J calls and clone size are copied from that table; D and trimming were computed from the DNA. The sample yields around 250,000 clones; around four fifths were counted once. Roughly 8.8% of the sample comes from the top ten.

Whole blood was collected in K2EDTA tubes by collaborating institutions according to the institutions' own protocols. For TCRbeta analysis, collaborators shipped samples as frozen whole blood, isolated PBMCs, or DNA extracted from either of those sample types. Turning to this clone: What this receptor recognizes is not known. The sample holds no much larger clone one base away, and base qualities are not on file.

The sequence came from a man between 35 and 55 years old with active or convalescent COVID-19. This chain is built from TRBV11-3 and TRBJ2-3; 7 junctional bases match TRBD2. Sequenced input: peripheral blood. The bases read TGTGCCAGCAGCTTAGATCGGCTAGCGGTCACAGATACGCAGTATTTT. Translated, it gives CASSLDRLAVTDTQYF.